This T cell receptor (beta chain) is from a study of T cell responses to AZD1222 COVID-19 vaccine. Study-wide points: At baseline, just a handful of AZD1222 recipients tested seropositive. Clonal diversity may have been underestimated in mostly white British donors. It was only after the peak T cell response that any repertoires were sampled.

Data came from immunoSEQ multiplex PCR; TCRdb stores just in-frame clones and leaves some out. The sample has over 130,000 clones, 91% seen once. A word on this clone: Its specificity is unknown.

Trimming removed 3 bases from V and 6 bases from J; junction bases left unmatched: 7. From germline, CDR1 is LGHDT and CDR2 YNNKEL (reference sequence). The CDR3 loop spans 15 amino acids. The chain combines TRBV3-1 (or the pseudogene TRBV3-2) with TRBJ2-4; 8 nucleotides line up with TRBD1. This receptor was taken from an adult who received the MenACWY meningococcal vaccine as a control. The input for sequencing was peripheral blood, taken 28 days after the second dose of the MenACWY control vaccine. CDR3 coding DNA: TGTGCCAGCAGCCATTTGAGGACAGGGATAAACATTCAGTACTTC. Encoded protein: CASSHLRTGINIQYF.